This entry is about one T cell receptor beta chain. Its binding antigen is unknown. The sample holds no much larger clone one base away, and base qualities are not on file. Using the deep immunoSEQ assay, TCR CDR3 regions were amplified from genomic DNA by multiplex PCR. Genomic DNA extracted from each cell subset was distributed evenly over all wells of several immunoSEQ 96-well plates, and each plate served as one replicate. For sorted subsets, each replicate PCR was loaded with 200 ng genomic DNA, equivalent to roughly 30,000 T cell genomes. Purified libraries were measured with a Qubit 3.0 fluorometer, size-checked on a Bioanalyzer 2100, and measured again with the KAPA Library Quantification kit. A separate single-read 150-cycle Illumina NextSeq 550 flow cell was used to sequence each immunoSEQ 96-well plate. In the source study's methods: The immunoSEQ output contained only junctional sequences without quality scores, so filtering could not match that applied to full-length reads. Sequences were annotated with PyIR, a Python wrapper for IgBLAST v1.9, using IMGT germline references to assign V/J genes and CDR3. Any read was removed if the V/J assignment was weak (E-value above 1e-6), the CDR3 was missing, or the read contained stop codons, out-of-frame junctions, or ambiguous translated residues. V3J clonotypes were defined by identical inferred V gene, J gene, and CDR3 amino acid sequence. Percentage overlap between repertoires was calculated by dividing the number of shared unique clonotypes by the size of the smaller repertoire. Three approaches were used to assess repertoire richness: RTK rarefaction, the Chao1 estimator, and Recon v2.1 estimates of unobserved clonotypes. OLGA was used to compute generation probabilities for all TCRbeta clonotypes that the gDNA method yielded from a few donors. In TCRdb, the immuneACCESS table is reduced to in-frame sequences with V and J assigned. These tables do not hold every clone; where another copy was compared, an unresolved V gene accounts for under half, and the others remain unexplained. From that table come the V and J calls and clone size; the DNA was used to work out D and trimming. This sample has a few million clones in its table, and about 92% of those were observed once. 0.35% to 0.5% of the sample lies in the top ten.

This entry is derived from a study of shared clonotypes between healthy human individuals (dated by TCRdb to about 2020). Regarding the research as a whole: The cohort included three men and two women between 18 and 49 years of age. Between about 0.85 and 9.5 billion PBMCs per donor were obtained by leukapheresis. Blood TCR repertoires of 5 or 6 healthy adults were deeply sequenced to estimate repertoire size and the extent of clonotype sharing between individuals. For each donor, CD4 naive and CD4 memory were each given three plates, CD8 naive was given two plates, and CD8 memory was given one plate. Libraries were prepared and TCR repertoires were sequenced by different laboratories using diverse techniques, in order to increase sequencing depth and limit assay-specific biases. What the research found in general, with its limitations: Based on pairwise subsampling, the degree of clonotype sharing among donors was expected to be affected by sequencing depth. Sampling was limited to blood, and TCR repertoires in tissue likely differ from TCR repertoires in blood. Naive subsets generally had larger estimated clonotype richness than memory subsets. Even with the large sequencing depth, rarefaction of the sorted-subset datasets indicated that sequencing was incomplete. Higher generation probabilities were observed for clonotypes shared by all four sorted-subset donors than for non-shared clonotypes. Sharing across several donors was observed for roughly 5.4% of naive CD4, 3% to 3.5% of naive CD8, 2% to 2.5% of memory CD4, and around 0.44% of memory CD8 clonotypes. Because the study included only a small number of donors, the genetic and exposure-history diversity represented was limited.

Taken from cysteine to phenylalanine, the CDR3 has 12 residues. The entry retains the CDR3 DNA only, 36 bases that are in frame from base 1. In the germline V gene (reference sequence), CDR1 corresponds to SGHNT and CDR2 to YYREEE. V loses 2 bases, J loses 7 bases, and the germline ends lie 8 bases apart. Donors were healthy HIV-negative adults with no recently reported acute infections or vaccinations. Every donor was a Caucasian adult living in Nashville, Tennessee, USA. CD4+ T cells were enriched by magnetic negative selection; naive cells were then positively selected on CD45RA, and the negative fraction formed the memory subset. After blood collection by leukapheresis, PBMCs were isolated using Ficoll-Histopaque density gradient centrifugation and then cryopreserved in the vapor phase of liquid nitrogen. Purity and quantity of every magnetically sorted T cell population were checked by analytical flow cytometry. Genomic DNA was isolated from every sorted fraction and measured by UV absorbance on a Nanodrop 2000c.

The chain was built from TRBV5-4 and TRBJ2-3; the D gene lacks a confident call. Sequencing was performed on naive CD4+ T cells from PBMCs. The meaning of the sample's cell subset or site label: CD45RA+ positively selected. The sequence was obtained from a young man in good health. Some clones in this sample may be carry-over from other donors' samples. The DNA is TGTGCCAGCAGCTTACAAGGGAATACGCAGTATTTT. Its coded protein is CASSLQGNTQYF.